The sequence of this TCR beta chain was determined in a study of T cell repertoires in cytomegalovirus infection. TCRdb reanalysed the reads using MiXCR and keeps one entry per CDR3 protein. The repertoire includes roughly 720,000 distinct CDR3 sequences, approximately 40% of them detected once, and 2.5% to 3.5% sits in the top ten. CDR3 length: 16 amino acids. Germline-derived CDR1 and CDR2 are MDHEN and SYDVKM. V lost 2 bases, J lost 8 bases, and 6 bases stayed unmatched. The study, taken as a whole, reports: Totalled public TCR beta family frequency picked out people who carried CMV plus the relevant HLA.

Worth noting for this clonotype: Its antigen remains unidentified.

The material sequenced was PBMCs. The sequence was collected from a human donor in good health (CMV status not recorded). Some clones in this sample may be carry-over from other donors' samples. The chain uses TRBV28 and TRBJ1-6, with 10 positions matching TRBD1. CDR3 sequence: CASSLMTGGFYSPLHF. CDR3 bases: TGTGCCAGCAGTTTAATGACAGGGGGCTTCTATTCACCCCTCCACTTT. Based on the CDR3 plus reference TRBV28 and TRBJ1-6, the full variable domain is DVKVTQSSRYLVKRTGEKVFLECVQDMDHENMFWYRQDPGLGLRLIYFSYDVKMKEKGDIPEGYSVSREKKERFSLILESASTNQTSMYLCASSLMTGGFYSPLHFGNGTRLTVT.